The 5 T cell receptor beta chains listed next were all sequenced from one sample in a study of read filtering for tumor transcriptome and immune sequencing. This library used around 400 ng RNA and molecular barcoded adaptors spanning alpha/delta and beta/gamma chains. TCRdb processed the reads anew with MiXCR; each CDR3 protein has one entry. The sample consists of more than 35,000 distinct CDR3 sequences, 12% to 15% of them appearing once. The specimen was a population of CD138-negative cells sorted from bone marrow. These receptors were obtained from a donor aged 40 or over with multiple myeloma.

On this clonotype: This may be a read error, as it is one base from a much larger clone. The J gene is TRBJ1-2, the V gene TRBV2; D may be TRBD1 (5 bases). There are 10 residues in the CDR3. The V gene's germline CDR1 is SNHLY and CDR2 FYNNEI. The CDR3 protein is CACREDPETF. The CDR3 nucleotides read TGTGCCTGCAGGGAAGACCCGGAGACCTTC.

This clonotype turned up a few times. The chain is built from TRBV5-1 and TRBJ2-3; TRBD2 matches 7 bases. The J segment lost 5 bases and the V segment lost 3 bases, leaving 6 bases of the junction unmatched. Germline V gene data show CDR1 as SGHRS and CDR2 as YFSETQ. The CDR3 is 14 residues long. CDR3 in DNA: TGCGCCAGCAGCTCCGGACTAGTCGGAGATACGCAGTATTTT. It encodes CASSSGLVGDTQYF.

This clonotype was seen a few times. A much larger clone differs by one base, so this may be a read error. V is TRBV5-1 and J is TRBJ2-3; D might be TRBD1 (5 bases). The CDR3 is made up of 14 amino acids. Germline loops: CDR1 SGHRS, CDR2 YFSETQ. In nucleotides, the CDR3 is TGCGCCAGCAGCAAGAGACAGATCACAGATACGCGGTATTTT. Protein product: CASSKRQITDTRYF.

This clonotype came up many times. The CDR3 protein is CASSYSRGGYNEQFF. As DNA, the CDR3 is TGTGCCAGCAGTTACTCGCGTGGGGGGTACAATGAGCAGTTCTTC. The rearrangement links TRBV6-2 or TRBV6-3 to TRBJ2-1; TRBD2 is a possible D gene (6 bases). V lost 0 bases to trimming and J lost 4 bases, with 10 bases between them. The CDR3 contains 15 residues. Germline values: CDR1 MNHEY, CDR2 SVGEGT.

For this clonotype: Germline and junction disagree at one end, which may indicate a read error. The chain joins TRBV6-6 to TRBJ1-2; 8 positions agree with TRBD1. The CDR3 is made up of 17 amino acids. Germline CDR1 is MNHNY and CDR2 is SVGAGI (reference sequence). The CDR3, as DNA: TGTGCCAGCAGTTACCCAGAGACAGGGGCGACTAACTATAGCTACACCTTC. It yields the protein CASSYPETGATNYSYTF.